This T cell receptor beta chain was sequenced during a study of blood T cell repertoires in COVID-19. TCRdb keeps only in-frame clones here, not all; method: immunoSEQ multiplex PCR. The sample yields roughly 97,000 clones, about 80% seen once. Germline lookup yields CDR1 MDHEN and CDR2 SYDVKM. V shed 6 bases, J shed 5 bases, and the junction held 15 bases outside the gene matches. The CDR3 covers 18 residues. The sample was peripheral blood. This sequence was found in a man between 65 and 85 years old with acute or convalescent COVID-19. The chain joins TRBV28 to TRBJ2-5; 13 bases agree with TRBD2. The CDR3 region is CASSPISGLAGVGETQYF. CDR3 coding DNA: TGTGCCAGCAGCCCGATAAGCGGACTAGCGGGAGTGGGGGAGACCCAGTACTTC.